A selection of T cell receptor beta chains follows, all from one sample in a study of monozygotic twins with inflammatory bowel disease. TCRdb re-called the 5' RACE reads and gives one entry per CDR3 protein, without DNA. The table for this sample gives over 150,000 distinct CDR3 sequences. Sequencing input: blood. These receptors were taken from a human donor with ulcerative colitis or Crohn's disease, or a healthy co-twin of an affected twin (not recorded which). Each CDR3 is given with its conserved first and last residue.

TRBJ2-3 TRBV25-1 CASSEVGGAVTDTQYF
TRBJ2-1 TRBV6-5 CASTLGGGVNNEQFF
TRBJ1-5 TRBV12-3/TRBV12-4 CASSPTEQPQHF
TRBJ2-1 TRBV3-1 CASSQDWRDNEQFF
TRBJ2-6 TRBV4-3 CASSQWKDRANVLTF
TRBJ2-7 TRBV15 CATSRERDRDYEQYF
TRBJ2-1 TRBV5-1 CASSSRALQIYNEQFF
TRBJ2-3 TRBV20-1 CSASNSGDPTDTQYF
TRBJ2-3 TRBV20-1 CSARRMRGQTDTQYF
TRBJ2-1 TRBV7-8 CASSLDGTGLDEQFF
TRBJ1-5 TRBV6-2/TRBV6-3 CATNRVGANQPQHF
TRBJ1-1 TRBV5-1 CASSLYQGQDEAFF
TRBJ2-5 TRBV20-1 CSARVRGWYQETQYF
TRBJ2-5 TRBV9 CASSGDKGDQETQYF
TRBJ2-3 TRBV7-2 CASSHSSGGTDTQYF
TRBJ2-2 TRBV28 CASSLSLLNTGELFF
TRBJ2-5 TRBV29-1 CSVTTGPVKETQYF
TRBJ1-4 TRBV7-2 CASSLVVRSEKLFF
TRBJ2-7 TRBV4-3 CASSQDLTASYEQYF
TRBJ1-5 TRBV7-3 CASSWDSRGPQHF
TRBJ2-1 TRBV12-3/TRBV12-4 CASTEGNEQFF
TRBJ1-5 TRBV12-3/TRBV12-4 CASSYTGRYNQPQHF
TRBJ2-2 TRBV27 CASSVGSNTGELFF
TRBJ2-5 TRBV24-1 CATSVHEKETQYF
TRBJ1-1 TRBV29-1 CSVDGSSEAFF
TRBJ2-1 TRBV5-4 CASSLGVRTLRLYNEQFF
TRBJ1-5 TRBV11-2 CASSFGRNQPQHF
TRBJ2-2 TRBV7-9 CASSLWPLGRNTGELFF
TRBJ1-5 TRBV15 CATSRVGDRAGPQHF
TRBJ2-2 TRBV20-1 CSARDSAAGGLSTGELFF
TRBJ2-1 TRBV4-2 CASSQNLQTGDNEQFF
TRBJ2-7 TRBV4-3 CASTLRLGVYEQYF
TRBJ1-1 TRBV12-3/TRBV12-4 CASSPRQRNTEAFF
TRBJ2-1 TRBV5-1 CASSLTSGPQSSYNEQFF
TRBJ2-1 TRBV20-1 CSARGHPSSYNEQFF
TRBJ2-1 TRBV20-1 CSAQNGLAGYNEQFF
TRBJ2-2 TRBV11-1 CASSAWTSGRAPTGELFF
TRBJ1-5 TRBV12-3/TRBV12-4 CASSQGEVGQPQHF
TRBJ2-3 TRBV29-1 CSVAGGEFADTQYF
TRBJ2-2 TRBV7-3 CASSPWNTGELFF
TRBJ1-5 TRBV7-9 CASSSGTGGIQPQHF
TRBJ2-4 TRBV5-1 CASSLAGGENIQYF
TRBJ2-5 TRBV7-2 CASSLKGEQRTQYF
TRBJ2-5 TRBV12-3/TRBV12-4 CASTRGGQGYQETQYF
TRBJ1-6 TRBV10-3 CAITGGGKNSPLHF
TRBJ2-1 TRBV28 CASRPGTSGGEQFF
TRBJ2-3 TRBV11-2 CASSLLLSGGPSTDTQYF
TRBJ2-1 TRBV27 CASSLYWIKGQGVDNEQFF
TRBJ1-5 TRBV7-2 CASSLALGPGAKIRDHQPQHF